The 10 T cell receptor beta chains presented below share a single source sample, sequenced in a study of shared clonotypes between healthy human individuals. The table came from immunoSEQ multiplex PCR; TCRdb's copy has only in-frame clones and leaves some out. This table holds hundreds of thousands of clones, about 96% found once. Naive CD8 cells lacked CD45RO and underwent positive selection for CCR7, leaving out terminally differentiated effector memory CD45RA+ cells. Sequencing input: naive CD8+ T cells sorted from blood. The source is a young woman in good health.

This clone was recorded only once. The rearrangement uses TRBV19 and TRBJ2-3; 7 nucleotides match TRBD2. The CDR3 loop spans 15 amino acids. Germline CDR1 LNHDA, CDR2 SQIVND (reference sequence). V lost 4 bases to trimming and J lost 5 bases; unmatched junction nucleotides: 9. CDR3 nucleotides: TGTGCCAGTAGTAACCCCGGACTAGACGGAGATACGCAGTATTTT. The encoded protein is CASSNPGLDGDTQYF.

Here the CDR3 reads CASSVTQGTDTQYF. The CDR3, as DNA: TGTGCCAGCAGTGTCACACAGGGGACAGATACGCAGTATTTT. The rearrangement joins TRBV27 to TRBJ2-3; 7 bases match TRBD1. CDR3 size: 14 residues. V shed 5 bases and J 3 bases; nucleotides not matched to a gene: 5. In germline, CDR1 is MNHEY, CDR2 SMNVEV (reference sequence).

The chain recombines TRBV7-8 with TRBJ1-1; D unclear. V lost 0 bases and J lost 1, with 9 bases in between. The CDR3 loop spans 15 amino acids. The germline V gene has CDR1 SGHVS and CDR2 FQNEAQ. The CDR3 loop is CASSLAMVANTEAFF. For the CDR3, the DNA is TGTGCCAGCAGCTTAGCGATGGTTGCGAACACTGAAGCTTTCTTT. Using reference TRBV7-8 and TRBJ1-1 for the parts outside the CDR3, the full variable domain is GAGVSQSPRYKVAKRGQDVALRCDPISGHVSLFWYQQALGQGPEFLTYFQNEAQLDKSGLPSDRFFAERPEGSVSTLKIQRTQQEDSAVYLCASSLAMVANTEAFFGQGTRLTVV.

The chain joins TRBV7-9 to TRBJ1-1, with 7 bases matching TRBD1. The CDR3 length is 14 residues. The trim removed 4 bases at V and 2 bases at J, leaving 4 bases unmatched. Germline V gives CDR1 SEHNR, CDR2 FQNEAQ (reference sequence). The CDR3 nucleotides are TGTGCCAGCAGCTCGGGACAGCCTAACACTGAAGCTTTCTTT. Protein: CASSSGQPNTEAFF.

This chain links TRBV5-6 with TRBJ2-6; D gene ambiguous. Per germline, CDR1 SGHDT and CDR2 YYEEEE. This CDR3 spans 13 amino acids. V was cut by 2 bases and J by 3 bases, with 3 bases left in between. CDR3 DNA sequence: TGTGCCAGCAGCTTCAATGGGGCCAACGTCCTGACTTTC. Protein: CASSFNGANVLTF.

V usage is TRBV19 and J usage is TRBJ1-4, with D hard to call. Germline-derived CDR1 and CDR2 are LNHDA and SQIVND (reference sequence). CDR3 length: 17 amino acids. The V end was cut by 0 bases, the J end by 7 bases, with 18 bases between. The CDR3 sequence: CASSIDRRDWTSEKLFF. As DNA, the CDR3 is TGTGCCAGTAGTATAGACCGGCGGGATTGGACTTCTGAAAAACTGTTTTTT.

The chain combines TRBV5-6 with TRBJ1-1, with TRBD1 identical over 10 bases. The V gene end was trimmed by 0 bases and the J gene end by 5 bases; junction bases not matched to a gene: 7. There are 16 residues in the CDR3. Germline V gene sequence: CDR1 SGHDT, CDR2 YYEEEE. The CDR3 loop is CASSLVGQGYVTEAFF. In nucleotides, the CDR3 is TGTGCCAGCAGCTTGGTGGGACAGGGGTATGTTACTGAAGCTTTCTTT.

The rearrangement uses TRBV6-5 and TRBJ2-7, with D tentatively TRBD2 (6 bases). The V gene's germline CDR1 is MNHEY and CDR2 SVGAGI. The CDR3 runs to 15 residues. The V end lost 6 bases, the J end lost 4 bases, and 19 bases lay between the germline ends. The CDR3 sequence is CASSRMAGRRYEQYF. The CDR3 bases are TGTGCCAGCAGCCGCATGGCGGGGCGGAGATACGAGCAGTACTTC.

The chain carries TRBV28 and TRBJ1-2; 9 bases fit TRBD1. CDR1 is MDHEN, CDR2 SYDVKM, per germline. This CDR3 has 18 amino acids. The V gene end was trimmed by 5 bases and the J gene end by 3 bases; junction bases not matched to a gene: 16. CDR3 coding DNA: TGTGCCAGCAGTCTACTCGGGACAGGGAATGAAATTTACTATGGCTACACCTTC. Encoded protein: CASSLLGTGNEIYYGYTF.

The chain is built from TRBV5-1 and TRBJ2-1, with 8 bases identical to TRBD1. CDR1 is SGHRS and CDR2 is YFSETQ in the germline V gene. The CDR3 has 16 residues. V trimming: 7 bases; J trimming: 8 bases; junction bases outside the gene matches: 17. In DNA, the CDR3 is TGCGCCAGCCAACGACCCGGGACAGGTCCGCCATATGAGCAGTTCTTC. Translating gives CASQRPGTGPPYEQFF.